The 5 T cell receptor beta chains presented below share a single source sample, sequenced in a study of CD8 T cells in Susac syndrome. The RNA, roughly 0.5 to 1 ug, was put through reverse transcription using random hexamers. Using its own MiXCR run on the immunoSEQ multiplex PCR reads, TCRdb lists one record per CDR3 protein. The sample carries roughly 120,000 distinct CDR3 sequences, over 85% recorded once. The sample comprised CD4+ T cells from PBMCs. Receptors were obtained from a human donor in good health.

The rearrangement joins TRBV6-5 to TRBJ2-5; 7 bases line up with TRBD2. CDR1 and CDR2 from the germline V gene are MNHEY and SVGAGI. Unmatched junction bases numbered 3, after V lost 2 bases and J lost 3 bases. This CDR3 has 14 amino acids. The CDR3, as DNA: TGTGCCAGCAGTTACGGGGCGGGAGAAGAGACCCAGTACTTC. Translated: CASSYGAGEETQYF.

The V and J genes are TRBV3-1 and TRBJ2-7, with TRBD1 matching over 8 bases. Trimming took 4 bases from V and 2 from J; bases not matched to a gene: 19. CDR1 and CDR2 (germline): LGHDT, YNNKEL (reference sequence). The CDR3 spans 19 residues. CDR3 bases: TGTGCCAGCAGCCTGAGATGGACAGGGTCGAGCGGCCATGCCTACGAGCAGTACTTC. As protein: CASSLRWTGSSGHAYEQYF.

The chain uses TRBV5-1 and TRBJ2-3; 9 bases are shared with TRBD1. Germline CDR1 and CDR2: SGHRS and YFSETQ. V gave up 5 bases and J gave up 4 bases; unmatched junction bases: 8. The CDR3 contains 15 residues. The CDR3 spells CASRRPGQGSDTQYF. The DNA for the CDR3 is TGCGCCAGCAGACGTCCGGGACAGGGATCAGATACGCAGTATTTT.

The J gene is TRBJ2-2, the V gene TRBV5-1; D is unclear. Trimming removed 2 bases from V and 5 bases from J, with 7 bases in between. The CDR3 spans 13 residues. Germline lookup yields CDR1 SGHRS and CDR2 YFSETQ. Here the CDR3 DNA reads TGCGCCAGCAGCTTTCCGGAAACCGGGGAGCTGTTTTTT. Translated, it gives CASSFPETGELFF.

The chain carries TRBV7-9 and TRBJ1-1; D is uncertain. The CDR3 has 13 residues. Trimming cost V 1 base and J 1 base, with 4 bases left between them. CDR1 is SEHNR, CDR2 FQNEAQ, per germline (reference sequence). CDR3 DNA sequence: TGTGCCAGCAGCTTAGTCGGGAACACTGAAGCTTTCTTT. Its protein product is CASSLVGNTEAFF.